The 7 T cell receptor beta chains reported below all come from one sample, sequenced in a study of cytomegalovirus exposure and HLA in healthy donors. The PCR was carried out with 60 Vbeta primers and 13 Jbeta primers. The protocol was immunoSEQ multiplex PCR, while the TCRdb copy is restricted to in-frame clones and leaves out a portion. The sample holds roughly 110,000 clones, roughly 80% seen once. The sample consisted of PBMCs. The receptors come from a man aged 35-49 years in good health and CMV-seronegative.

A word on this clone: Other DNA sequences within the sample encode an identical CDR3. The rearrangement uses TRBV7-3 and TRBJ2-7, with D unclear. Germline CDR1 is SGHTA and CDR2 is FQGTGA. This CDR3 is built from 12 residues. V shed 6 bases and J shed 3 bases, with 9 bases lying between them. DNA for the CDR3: TGTGCCAGCAGTCTCCCCGGCTACGAGCAGTACTTC. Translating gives CASSLPGYEQYF.

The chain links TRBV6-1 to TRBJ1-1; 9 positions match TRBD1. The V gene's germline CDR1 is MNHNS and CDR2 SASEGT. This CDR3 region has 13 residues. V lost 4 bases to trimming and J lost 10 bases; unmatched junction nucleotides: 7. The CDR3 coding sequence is TGTGCCAGCAGTGGGGACAGGGAGTGGGCAGCTTTCTTT. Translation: CASSGDREWAAFF.

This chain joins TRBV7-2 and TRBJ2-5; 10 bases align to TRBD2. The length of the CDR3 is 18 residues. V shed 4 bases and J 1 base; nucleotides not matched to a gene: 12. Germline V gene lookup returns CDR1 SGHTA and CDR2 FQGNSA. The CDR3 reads CASSSTRTSGSPQETQYF. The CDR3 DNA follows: TGTGCCAGCAGCTCCACCCGGACTAGCGGCTCTCCCCAAGAGACCCAGTACTTC.

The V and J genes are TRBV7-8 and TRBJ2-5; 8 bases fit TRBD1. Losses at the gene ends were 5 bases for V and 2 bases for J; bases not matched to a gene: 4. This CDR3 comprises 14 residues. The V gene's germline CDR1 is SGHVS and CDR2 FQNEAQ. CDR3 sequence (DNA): TGTGCCAGCAGCATACACAGGGGGCAAGAGACCCAGTACTTC. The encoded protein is CASSIHRGQETQYF.

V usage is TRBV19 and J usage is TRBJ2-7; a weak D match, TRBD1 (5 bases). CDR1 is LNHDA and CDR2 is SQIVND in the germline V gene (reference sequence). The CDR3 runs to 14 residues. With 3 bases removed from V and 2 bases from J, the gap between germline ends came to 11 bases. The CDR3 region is CASSMTETAYEQYF. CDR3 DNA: TGTGCCAGTAGTATGACAGAGACAGCCTACGAGCAGTACTTC.

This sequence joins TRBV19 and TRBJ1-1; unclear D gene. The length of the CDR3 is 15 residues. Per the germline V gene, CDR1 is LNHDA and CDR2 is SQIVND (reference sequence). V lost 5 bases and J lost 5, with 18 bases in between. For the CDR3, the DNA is TGTGCCAGTAGTTCTGGAGCCGCATTGAGGACTGAAGCTTTCTTT. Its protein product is CASSSGAALRTEAFF.

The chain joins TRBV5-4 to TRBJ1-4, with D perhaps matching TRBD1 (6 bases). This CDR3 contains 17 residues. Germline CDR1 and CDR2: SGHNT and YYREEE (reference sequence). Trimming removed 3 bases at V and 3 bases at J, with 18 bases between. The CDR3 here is CASSSKSQGLANEKLFF. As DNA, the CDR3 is TGTGCCAGCAGCTCAAAATCACAGGGCTTGGCTAATGAAAAACTGTTTTTT. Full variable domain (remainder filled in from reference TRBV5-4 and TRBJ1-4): ETGVTQSPTHLIKTRGQQVTLRCSSQSGHNTVSWYQQALGQGPQFIFQYYREEENGRGNFPPRFSGLQFPNYSSELNVNALELDDSALYLCASSSKSQGLANEKLFFGSGTQLSVL.